The present entry profiles one TCR beta chain with its context. The data stem from a study of T cell responses to AZD1222 COVID-19 vaccine. Sequencing used immunoSEQ multiplex PCR; TCRdb keeps in-frame clones, though not all of them. The sample lists about 81,000 clones, approximately 83% occurring once. The germline V gene has CDR1 GTSNPN and CDR2 SVGIG (reference sequence). The length of the CDR3 is 13 residues. V was cut by 2 bases and J by 5 bases, with 10 bases left in between. The clonotype was recovered from an adult who received the AZD1222 COVID-19 vaccine. The chain carries TRBV30 and TRBJ1-5; D not certain. Sequenced here: peripheral blood, sampled 28 days after the second AZD1222 dose. This CDR3 is CAWSREEDQPQHF. CDR3 nucleotides: TGTGCCTGGAGTCGGGAGGAGGATCAGCCCCAGCATTTT.